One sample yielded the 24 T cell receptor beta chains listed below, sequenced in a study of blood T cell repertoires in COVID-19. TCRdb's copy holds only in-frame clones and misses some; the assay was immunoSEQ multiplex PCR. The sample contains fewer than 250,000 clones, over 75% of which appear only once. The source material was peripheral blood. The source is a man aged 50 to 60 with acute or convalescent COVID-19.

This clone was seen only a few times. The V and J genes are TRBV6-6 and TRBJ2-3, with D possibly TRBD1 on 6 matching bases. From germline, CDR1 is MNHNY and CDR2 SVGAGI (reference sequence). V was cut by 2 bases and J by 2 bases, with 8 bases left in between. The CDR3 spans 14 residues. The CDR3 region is CASSYGGSTDTQYF. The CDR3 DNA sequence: TGTGCCAGCAGTTACGGGGGCTCCACAGATACGCAGTATTTT.

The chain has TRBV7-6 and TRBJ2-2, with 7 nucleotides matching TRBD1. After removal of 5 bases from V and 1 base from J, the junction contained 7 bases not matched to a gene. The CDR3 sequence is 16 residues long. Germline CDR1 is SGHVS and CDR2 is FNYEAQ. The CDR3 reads CASSPRQGQNTGELFF. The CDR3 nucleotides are TGTGCCAGCAGCCCCAGACAGGGACAGAACACCGGGGAGCTGTTTTTT.

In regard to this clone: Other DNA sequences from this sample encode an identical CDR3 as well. CDR3 sequence: CASSLPGTGNSPLHF. In nucleotides, the CDR3 is TGCGCCAGCAGCTTACCCGGGACAGGGAATTCACCCCTCCACTTT. The chain combines TRBV5-1 with TRBJ1-6, with 9 positions matching TRBD1. Per the germline V gene, CDR1 is SGHRS and CDR2 is YFSETQ. V lost 2 bases to trimming and J lost 7 bases; unmatched junction nucleotides: 4. The CDR3 consists of 15 residues.

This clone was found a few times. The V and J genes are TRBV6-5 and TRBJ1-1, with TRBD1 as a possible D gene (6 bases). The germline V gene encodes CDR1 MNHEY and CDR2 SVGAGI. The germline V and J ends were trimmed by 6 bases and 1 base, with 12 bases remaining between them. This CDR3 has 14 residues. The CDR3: CASSYRERNTEAFF. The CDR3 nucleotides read TGTGCCAGCAGCTACAGGGAGAGGAACACTGAAGCTTTCTTT.

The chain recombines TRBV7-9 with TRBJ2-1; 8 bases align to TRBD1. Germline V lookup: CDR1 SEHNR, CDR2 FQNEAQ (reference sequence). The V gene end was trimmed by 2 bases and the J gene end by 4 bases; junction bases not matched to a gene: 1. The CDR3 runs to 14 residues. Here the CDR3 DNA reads TGTGCCAGCAGCTTACAGGGGGCTTACAATGAGCAGTTCTTC. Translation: CASSLQGAYNEQFF. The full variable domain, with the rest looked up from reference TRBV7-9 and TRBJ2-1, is DTGVSQNPRHKITKRGQNVTFRCDPISEHNRLYWYRQTLGQGPEFLTYFQNEAQLEKSRLLSDRFSAERPKGSFSTLEIQRTEQGDSAMYLCASSLQGAYNEQFFGPGTRLTVL.

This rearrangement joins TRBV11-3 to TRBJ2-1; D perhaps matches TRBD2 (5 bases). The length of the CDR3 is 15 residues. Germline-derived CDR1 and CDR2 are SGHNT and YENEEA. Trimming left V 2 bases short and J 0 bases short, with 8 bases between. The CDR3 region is CASSLSGSSYNEQFF. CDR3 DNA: TGTGCCAGCAGCTTAAGCGGAAGCTCCTACAATGAGCAGTTCTTC.

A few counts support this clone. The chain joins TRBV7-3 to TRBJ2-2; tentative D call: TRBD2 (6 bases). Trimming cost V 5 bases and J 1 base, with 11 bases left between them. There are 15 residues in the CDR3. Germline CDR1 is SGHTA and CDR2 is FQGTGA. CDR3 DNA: TGTGCCAGCAGCCTGCAGGGAGGGAACACCGGGGAGCTGTTTTTT. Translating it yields CASSLQGGNTGELFF.

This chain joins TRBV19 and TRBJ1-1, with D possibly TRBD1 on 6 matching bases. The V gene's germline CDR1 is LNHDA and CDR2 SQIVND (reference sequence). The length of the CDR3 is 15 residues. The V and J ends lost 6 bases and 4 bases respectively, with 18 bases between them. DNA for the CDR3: TGTGCCAGTAGACAGGGCACCACCCACAGCACTGAAGCTTTCTTT. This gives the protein CASRQGTTHSTEAFF.

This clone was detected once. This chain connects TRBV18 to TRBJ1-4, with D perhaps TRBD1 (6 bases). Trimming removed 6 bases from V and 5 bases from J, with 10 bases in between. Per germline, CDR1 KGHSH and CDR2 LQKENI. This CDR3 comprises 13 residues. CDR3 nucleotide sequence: TGTGCCAGCTCCACAGGGTCAAATGAAAAACTGTTTTTT. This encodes CASSTGSNEKLFF.

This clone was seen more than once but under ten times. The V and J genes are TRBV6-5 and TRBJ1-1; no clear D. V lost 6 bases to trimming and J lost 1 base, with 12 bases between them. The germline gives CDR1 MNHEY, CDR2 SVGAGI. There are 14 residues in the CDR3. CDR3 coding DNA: TGTGCCAGCAGCCGTTCCCTCGGGAACACTGAAGCTTTCTTT. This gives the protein CASSRSLGNTEAFF.

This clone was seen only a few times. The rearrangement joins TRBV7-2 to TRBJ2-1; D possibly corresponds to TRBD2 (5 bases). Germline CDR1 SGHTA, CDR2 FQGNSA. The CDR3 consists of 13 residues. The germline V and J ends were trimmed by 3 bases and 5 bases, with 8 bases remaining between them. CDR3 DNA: TGTGCCAGCAGCTTTACGCGGGACAATGAGCAGTTCTTC. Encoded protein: CASSFTRDNEQFF.

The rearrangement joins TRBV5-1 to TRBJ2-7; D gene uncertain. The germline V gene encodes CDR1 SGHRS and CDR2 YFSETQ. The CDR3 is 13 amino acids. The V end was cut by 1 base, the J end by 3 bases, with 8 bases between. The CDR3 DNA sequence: TGCGCCAGCAGCTTGTCAGGAAACTACGAGCAGTACTTC. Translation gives CASSLSGNYEQYF.

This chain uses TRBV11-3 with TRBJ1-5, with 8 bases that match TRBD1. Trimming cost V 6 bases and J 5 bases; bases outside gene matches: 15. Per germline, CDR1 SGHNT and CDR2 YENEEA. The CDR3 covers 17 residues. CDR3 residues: CASRLGRGRGSYQPQHF. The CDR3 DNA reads TGTGCCAGCAGGCTCGGCAGGGGGCGCGGGTCCTATCAGCCCCAGCATTTT.

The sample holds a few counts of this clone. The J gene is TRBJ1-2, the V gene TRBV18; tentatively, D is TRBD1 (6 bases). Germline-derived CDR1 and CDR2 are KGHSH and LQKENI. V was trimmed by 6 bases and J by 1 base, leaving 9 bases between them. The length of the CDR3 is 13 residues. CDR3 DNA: TGTGCCAGCTCCCTAGGGGGTAACTATGGCTACACCTTC. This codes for CASSLGGNYGYTF. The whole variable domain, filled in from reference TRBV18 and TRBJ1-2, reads NAGVMQNPRHLVRRRGQEARLRCSPMKGHSHVYWYRQLPEEGLKFMVYLQKENIIDESGMPKERFSAEFPKEGPSILRIQQVVRGDSAAYFCASSLGGNYGYTFGSGTRLTVV.

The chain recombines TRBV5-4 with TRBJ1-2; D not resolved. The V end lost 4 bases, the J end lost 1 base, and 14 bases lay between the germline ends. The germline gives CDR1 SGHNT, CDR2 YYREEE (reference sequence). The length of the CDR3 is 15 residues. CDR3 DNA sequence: TGTGCCAGCAGCACTCCCCAGGCCGTTAACTATGGCTACACCTTC. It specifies CASSTPQAVNYGYTF.

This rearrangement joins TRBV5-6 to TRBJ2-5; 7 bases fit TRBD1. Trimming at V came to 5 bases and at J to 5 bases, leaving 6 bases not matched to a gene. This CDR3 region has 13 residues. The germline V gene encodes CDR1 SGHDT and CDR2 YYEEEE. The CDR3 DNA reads TGTGCCAGCAGACAACAGGGGACGGAGACCCAGTACTTC. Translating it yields CASRQQGTETQYF.

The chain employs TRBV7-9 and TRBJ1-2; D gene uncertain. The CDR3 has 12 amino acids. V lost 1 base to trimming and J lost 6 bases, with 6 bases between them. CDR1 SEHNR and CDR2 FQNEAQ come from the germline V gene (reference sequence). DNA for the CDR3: TGTGCCAGCAGCTTAGGTCGCGATGGCTACACCTTC. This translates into CASSLGRDGYTF.

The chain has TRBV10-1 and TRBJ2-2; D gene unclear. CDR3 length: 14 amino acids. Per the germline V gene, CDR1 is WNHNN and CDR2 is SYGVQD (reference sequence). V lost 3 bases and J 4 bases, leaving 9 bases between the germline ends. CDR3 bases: TGCGCCAGCAGTGATCCTGGCAGCACCGGGGAGCTGTTTTTT. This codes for CASSDPGSTGELFF.

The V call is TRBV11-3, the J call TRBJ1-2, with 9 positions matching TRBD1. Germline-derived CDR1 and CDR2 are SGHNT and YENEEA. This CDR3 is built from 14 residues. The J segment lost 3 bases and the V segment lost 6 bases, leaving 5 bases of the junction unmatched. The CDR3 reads CASSSRTGDYGYTF. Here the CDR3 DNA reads TGTGCCAGCAGTTCTAGGACAGGGGACTATGGCTACACCTTC.

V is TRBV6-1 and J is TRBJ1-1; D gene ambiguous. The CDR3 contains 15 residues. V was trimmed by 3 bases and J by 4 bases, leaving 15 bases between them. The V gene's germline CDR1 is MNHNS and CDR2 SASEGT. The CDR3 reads CASSENRAGTTEAFF. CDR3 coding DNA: TGTGCCAGCAGTGAGAACCGGGCGGGTACCACTGAAGCTTTCTTT.

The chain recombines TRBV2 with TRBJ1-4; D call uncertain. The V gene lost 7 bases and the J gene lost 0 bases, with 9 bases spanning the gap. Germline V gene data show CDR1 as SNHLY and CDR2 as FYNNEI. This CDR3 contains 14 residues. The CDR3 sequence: CASTRRATNEKLFF. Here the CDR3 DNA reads TGTGCCAGCACACGACGGGCAACTAATGAAAAACTGTTTTTT.

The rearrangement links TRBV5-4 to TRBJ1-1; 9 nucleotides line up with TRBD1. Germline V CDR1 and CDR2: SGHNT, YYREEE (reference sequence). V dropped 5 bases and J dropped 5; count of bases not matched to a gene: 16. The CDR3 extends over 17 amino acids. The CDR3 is CASSSPTGGQGGTEAFF. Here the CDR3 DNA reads TGTGCCAGCAGTTCCCCGACAGGGGGGCAGGGGGGGACTGAAGCTTTCTTT.

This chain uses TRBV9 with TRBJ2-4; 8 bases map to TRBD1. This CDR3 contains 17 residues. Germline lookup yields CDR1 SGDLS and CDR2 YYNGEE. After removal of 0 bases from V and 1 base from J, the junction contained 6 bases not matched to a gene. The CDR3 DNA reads TGTGCCAGCAGCGTAGAGGACAGGGAATGGGCCAAAAACATTCAGTACTTC. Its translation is CASSVEDREWAKNIQYF.

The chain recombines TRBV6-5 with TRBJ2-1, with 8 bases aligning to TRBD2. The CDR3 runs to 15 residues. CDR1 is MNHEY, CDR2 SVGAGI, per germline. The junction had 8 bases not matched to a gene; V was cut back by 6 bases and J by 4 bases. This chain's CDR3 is CASSPEAGGYNEQFF. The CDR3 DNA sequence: TGTGCCAGCAGCCCCGAGGCGGGGGGATACAATGAGCAGTTCTTC.